Listed below are T cell receptor beta chains from one sample, sequenced in a study of blood T cell repertoires in COVID-19. Repertoires were generated with immunoSEQ multiplex PCR, while TCRdb's copy carries only in-frame clones and drops some. Seen here are around 170,000 clones, 90% observed once, and the top ten hold 0.45% to 0.65%. The sample was peripheral blood. The receptors were sampled from a man aged 45-65 years with acute or convalescent COVID-19. CDR3s leave out the opening cysteine and the closing phenylalanine or tryptophan. The size field is filled for only some rows; it gives once, few, many or a size class.

clone_size j_call v_call cdr3_aa
few TRBJ1-1 TRBV7-9 ASSETAPGQGSEAF
- TRBJ2-2 TRBV7-9 ASSLTGYAGELF
- TRBJ1-1 TRBV4-1 ASRKLRNTEAF
- TRBJ1-1 TRBV6-2/TRBV6-3 ASSYIGVSEAF
once TRBJ2-1 TRBV29-1 TLAGRGNEQF
- TRBJ2-1 TRBV7-3 ASSPLAGSYNEQF
once TRBJ2-2 TRBV5-1 ASSTRQGAGGELF
once TRBJ2-5 TRBV3-1/TRBV3-2 ASSPLLPQGALSETQY
few TRBJ2-2 TRBV4-2 ASSQGDRGGTGELF
once TRBJ1-5 TRBV27 ASSLRHRVQPQH
- TRBJ2-1 TRBV27 ASSLVWREREQF
- TRBJ1-2 TRBV28 ASSLLQDQIYGYT
- TRBJ2-2 TRBV6-1 ASSEEDSSTGELF
- TRBJ1-6 TRBV4-2 ASSLEDRHNSPLH
- TRBJ1-5 TRBV3-1/TRBV3-2 ASSQGVTGVQPQH
- TRBJ2-1 TRBV7-3 ASSLTGGEQF